The 27 T cell receptor beta chains given below trace back to one sample, sequenced in a study of CD8+CD57+ T cells in acquired aplastic anemia. Genomic DNA, the template, was used for profiling of the TCR beta VDJ and CDR3. TCRdb called the reads again in MiXCR, with one record for every CDR3 protein. The table shows roughly 250,000 distinct CDR3 sequences, with roughly 82% occurring only once. Patients chosen for sequencing had shown CD8+CD57+ cell expansion by flow cytometry. The sample consisted of sorted CD4+, CD8+, or CD8+CD57+ T cells (not recorded which) from PBMCs. These receptors all stem from a human donor with aplastic anemia.

The chain is built from TRBV7-9 and TRBJ2-4; D perhaps matches TRBD1 (6 bases). V lost 8 bases and J 9 bases, leaving 14 bases between the germline ends. Germline assignment: CDR1 SEHNR and CDR2 FQNEAQ (reference sequence). CDR3 length equals 12 residues. The CDR3 region is CASGGDRIIQYF. As DNA, the CDR3 is TGTGCCAGCGGCGGAGACAGGATCATTCAGTACTTC.

Comments on this clonotype: The junction departs from germline at one end; a sequencing error may be responsible. The J gene is TRBJ1-1, the V gene TRBV7-9; TRBD1 matches 8 bases. CDR1 is SEHNR and CDR2 is FQNEAQ in the germline V gene (reference sequence). The CDR3 covers 15 residues. CDR3 protein: CASSLDRTGTTVAFF. CDR3 sequence (DNA): TGTGCCAGCAGCTTGGACCGGACAGGGACCACTGTAGCTTTCTTT.

The V gene is TRBV7-2, the J gene TRBJ1-1, with D unresolved. Trimming pared 0 bases from V and 2 bases from J, leaving 10 bases between. Germline V lookup: CDR1 SGHTA, CDR2 FQGNSA. The CDR3 spans 15 residues. The CDR3 sequence is CASSLARSPNTEAFF. In nucleotides, the CDR3 is TGTGCCAGCAGCTTAGCGCGGAGTCCCAACACTGAAGCTTTCTTT.

With regard to this clonotype: An end of the junction differs from the germline gene, which may be a read error. This chain joins TRBV9 and TRBJ2-2; D is unresolved. CDR1 and CDR2 from the germline V gene are SGDLS and YYNGEE. The CDR3 length is 14 residues. The CDR3 is CASSERTARNQPLF. The CDR3 region has the DNA TGTGCCAGCAGCGAAAGGACCGCGCGAAATCAGCCCCTCTTT.

A remark on this clonotype: It is likely a read error, because the conserved phenylalanine at the end of the CDR3 is missing. Because the CDR3's place on the DNA is in doubt, the DNA is left out and the CDR3 is given as listed by TCRdb. V and J are TRBV7-7 and TRBJ2-3; TRBD1, the table's D call, was not compared with the DNA. Germline loops: CDR1 SSHAT, CDR2 FNYEAQ (reference sequence). The CDR3 comprises 13 residues, both ends counted. CDR3 in amino acids: CASSLGGPGAPPI.

As concerns this clonotype: A junction end diverges from the germline sequence, so it may reflect a read error. CDR3 bases: TGTGCCAGTAGCTTAGATAGGGGCAGTAATTCACCCCTCCACTTT. This sequence encodes CASSLDRGSNSPLHF. The V and J genes are TRBV5-4 and TRBJ1-6; the D gene is possibly TRBD1 (5 bases). There are 15 residues in the CDR3. Germline assignment: CDR1 SGHNT and CDR2 YYREEE (reference sequence).

Concerning this clonotype itself: Germline is not matched at one junction end, which may reflect a read error. The rearrangement links TRBV19 to TRBJ2-3; D may correspond to TRBD1 or TRBD2 (5 bases each). Germline V gene sequence: CDR1 LNHDA, CDR2 SQIVND (reference sequence). The CDR3 extends over 16 amino acids. The CDR3 nucleotides are TGTGCCAGTAGTATATCCGAGGGGTATAGCACAGGTACGCAGTATTTT. This codes for CASSISEGYSTGTQYF. Based on the CDR3 plus reference TRBV19 and TRBJ2-3, the full variable domain is DGGITQSPKYLFRKEGQNVTLSCEQNLNHDAMYWYRQDPGQGLRLIYYSQIVNDFQKGDIAEGYSVSREKKESFPLTVTSAQKNPTAFYLCASSISEGYSTGTQYFGPGTRLTVL.

The CDR3 DNA follows: TGTGCCAGCAGCTTAGATGGGGGTCACTATGGCTACACCTTC. Protein product: CASSLDGGHYGYTF. The V gene is TRBV6-5, the J gene TRBJ1-2; the D gene is possibly TRBD1 (5 bases). Germline V gene sequence: CDR1 MNHEY, CDR2 SVGAGI. V lost 6 bases to trimming and J lost 3 bases, with 14 bases between them. The CDR3 has 14 amino acids.

The rearrangement uses TRBV19 and TRBJ2-3; 9 bases fit TRBD2. Germline values: CDR1 LNHDA, CDR2 SQIVND (reference sequence). Unmatched junction bases numbered 8, after V lost 3 bases and J lost 10 bases. The CDR3 has 14 amino acids. In nucleotides, the CDR3 is TGTGCCAGTAGTATCCTAGCGGGGAACGATGCGCAGTATTTT. Protein sequence: CASSILAGNDAQYF.

This rearrangement joins TRBV6-4 to TRBJ2-1, with 9 nucleotides matching TRBD1. Trimming took 8 bases from V and 6 from J; bases not matched to a gene: 11. CDR1 MRHNA and CDR2 SNTAGT come from the germline V gene. The CDR3 consists of 15 residues. The CDR3 loop is CASRGTGTSSNEQFF. The CDR3 nucleotides read TGTGCCAGCCGAGGGACAGGGACTTCTTCCAATGAGCAGTTCTTC.

The V call is TRBV2, the J call TRBJ1-1; perhaps TRBD1 as D (6 bases). V was cut by 6 bases and J by 4 bases, with 15 bases left in between. The CDR3 loop spans 14 amino acids. Looked up from germline, CDR1 is SNHLY and CDR2 is FYNNEI. Written as DNA, the CDR3 is TGTGCCAGCAGGGGGCGGGGGGGCGGCACTGAAGCTTTCTTT. Amino acid sequence: CASRGRGGGTEAFF.

This chain joins TRBV20-1 and TRBJ1-4; unclear D gene. This CDR3 spans 15 amino acids. CDR1 is DFQATT, CDR2 SNEGSKA, per germline (reference sequence). V was shortened by 3 bases and J by 6 bases, with 17 bases between the two germline ends. The CDR3 coding sequence is TGCAGTGCTAGCGACGGAGACAACATAGATGAAAAACTGTTTTTT. It is translated as CSASDGDNIDEKLFF.

Details on this clonotype: A junction boundary mismatches the germline segment, possibly from a read error. The genes are TRBV7-2 and TRBJ1-1, with a possible D match to TRBD1 (6 bases). The germline V gene encodes CDR1 SGHTA and CDR2 FQGNSA. The CDR3 spans 14 residues. CDR3 bases: TGTGCCAGCAGCTTAGGGGGGCGACTCGATAAGCAGTTTTTT. Its protein is CASSLGGRLDKQFF.

A note on this clonotype: At one end the junction does not follow the germline gene, possibly because of a read error. The V gene is TRBV7-7, the J gene TRBJ2-5; no clear D gene. CDR3 length: 15 amino acids. From germline, CDR1 is SSHAT and CDR2 FNYEAQ (reference sequence). In DNA, the CDR3 is TGTGCTAGCAGCTTAGCCCCGAGGAAAAAGCAGACCCAGTACTTC. Protein product: CASSLAPRKKQTQYF.

Comment on this clonotype: Since no conserved phenylalanine or tryptophan closes the CDR3, a read error is the likely cause. No DNA is shown, since the ends of the CDR3 on it are uncertain; the CDR3 is the one TCRdb lists. V usage is TRBV19 and J usage is TRBJ2-2; the DNA was not compared with TRBD2, the D call given in the table. Germline V gene data show CDR1 as LNHDA and CDR2 as SQIVND (reference sequence). Including both end residues, the CDR3 is 16 amino acids long. The CDR3 loop is CASSIASAAWNEQLFV.

As to this clonotype: This likely comes from a read error, as the CDR3 has no conserved phenylalanine or tryptophan at its end. The limits of the CDR3 on the DNA are not certain, so only TCRdb's listed CDR3 is given. V is TRBV7-3 and J is TRBJ2-1; the tabulated D call, TRBD1, remains unverified against the DNA. With termini counted, the CDR3 has 13 amino acids. Germline V gives CDR1 SGHTA, CDR2 FQGTGA. This CDR3 is CASSSRGTWGQTH.

Comment on this clonotype: The junction shows a germline mismatch at one end, possibly a read error. The V and J genes are TRBV9 and TRBJ2-1, with 7 bases lining up with TRBD1. The CDR3 covers 14 residues. Per germline, CDR1 SGDLS and CDR2 YYNGEE. CDR3 sequence (DNA): TGTGCCAGCAGCGTAGGGGGACAGAGCACAGATACGCTCTTT. This encodes CASSVGGQSTDTLF.

The chain employs TRBV7-9 and TRBJ2-3, with no clear D. In germline, CDR1 is SEHNR, CDR2 FQNEAQ (reference sequence). This CDR3 comprises 13 residues. The V and J ends lost 5 bases and 14 bases respectively, with 20 bases between them. The DNA for the CDR3 is TGTGCCAGCAGCGTAGGGCTGAACACTACAGCGTATTTT. It is translated as CASSVGLNTTAYF. Looking up the rest from reference TRBV7-9 and TRBJ2-3 gives the full variable domain: DTGVSQNPRHKITKRGQNVTFRCDPISEHNRLYWYRQTLGQGPEFLTYFQNEAQLEKSRLLSDRFSAERPKGSFSTLEIQRTEQGDSAMYLCASSVGLNTTAYFGPGTRLTVL.

Regarding this clonotype: The conserved closing phenylalanine or tryptophan is absent in this CDR3, likely reflecting a read error. No DNA is shown, since the ends of the CDR3 on it are uncertain; the CDR3 is the one TCRdb lists. The rearrangement joins TRBV7-9 to TRBJ2-1; the table's D gene call, TRBD1, was not cross checked with the DNA. The CDR3 region is 13 residues in length, termini included. Germline assignment: CDR1 SEHNR and CDR2 FQNEAQ (reference sequence). The CDR3 protein is CASSPSDRGYEFT.

The chain recombines TRBV5-1 with TRBJ1-1; 9 bases fit TRBD1. This CDR3 spans 20 amino acids. Germline CDR1 and CDR2: SGHRS and YFSETQ. The V gene end was trimmed by 5 bases and the J gene end by 4 bases; junction bases not matched to a gene: 24. This CDR3 reads CASSFPPGTGRGLGVTEAFF. The CDR3 DNA sequence: TGCGCCAGCAGTTTCCCTCCGGGGACAGGGAGGGGCCTGGGAGTCACTGAAGCTTTCTTT. The variable domain in full, with the rest retrieved from reference TRBV5-1 and TRBJ1-1, is KAGVTQTPRYLIKTRGQQVTLSCSPISGHRSVSWYQQTPGQGLQFLFEYFSETQRNKGNFPGRFSGRQFSNSRSEMNVSTLELGDSALYLCASSFPPGTGRGLGVTEAFFGQGTRLTVV.

A word on this clonotype: One junction end does not reproduce the germline sequence, and a read error may be involved. The chain combines TRBV20-1 with TRBJ2-1; D is undetermined. This CDR3 has 14 amino acids. CDR1 and CDR2 from the germline V gene are DFQATT and SNEGSKA (reference sequence). CDR3 in amino acids: CSASSTSSYNEQLF. CDR3 in DNA: TGCAGTGCCAGCTCGACTTCTTCCTACAATGAGCAGTTATTC.

As regards this clonotype: At one end the junction does not follow the germline gene, possibly because of a read error. This chain joins TRBV9 and TRBJ2-1; no definite D call. Germline V lookup: CDR1 SGDLS, CDR2 YYNGEE. This CDR3 has 15 amino acids. The CDR3 region is CASSVACGTYNVQFF. The CDR3 DNA sequence: TGTGCCAGTAGTGTAGCTTGCGGAACGTACAATGTGCAGTTCTTC.

The rearrangement joins TRBV5-4 to TRBJ1-6; D unclear. The CDR3 is made up of 13 amino acids. V dropped 4 bases and J dropped 3 bases, with 5 bases sitting between them. Germline assignment: CDR1 SGHNT and CDR2 YYREEE (reference sequence). CDR3 region: CASSRIYNSPLHF. The CDR3 DNA reads TGTGCCAGCAGCCGGATCTATAATTCACCCCTCCACTTT.

To note about this clonotype: This likely comes from a read error, as the CDR3 has no conserved phenylalanine or tryptophan at its end. Because the CDR3's place on the DNA is in doubt, the DNA is left out and the CDR3 is given as listed by TCRdb. The chain is built from TRBV7-3 and TRBJ2-3; TRBD1 reflects the table's D call only, with no check against the DNA. The CDR3 is 13 amino acids in total, end residues counted. Germline CDR1 reads SGHTA; CDR2 reads FQGTGA. The CDR3 region is CASSAQGTWGESH.

Comments on this clonotype: A read error may produce the germline difference seen at one junction end. The rearrangement joins TRBV24-1 to TRBJ1-5, with D hard to call. Gene TRBJ2-1 matches the end of the DNA better, so the J call may be wrong. The CDR3 runs to 14 residues. Germline CDR1 and CDR2: KGHDR and SFDVKD. The CDR3: CATSDFCSYHEQFF. The CDR3 DNA reads as TGTGCCACCAGTGACTTTTGTAGCTACCATGAGCAGTTCTTC.

This clonotype was picked up a small number of times. The junction differs from germline at one of its ends, possibly a read error. J is TRBJ1-1 and V is TRBV2; D is undetermined. There are 14 residues in the CDR3. Germline CDR1 SNHLY, CDR2 FYNNEI. The CDR3 bases are TGTGCCAGCAGTTGGGAGGATGGTAACAATGAAGCTTTCTTT. The encoded protein is CASSWEDGNNEAFF. The variable domain in full, completed from reference TRBV2 and TRBJ1-1, reads EPEVTQTPSHQVTQMGQEVILRCVPISNHLYFYWYRQILGQKVEFLVSFYNNEISEKSEIFDDQFSVERPDGSNFTLKIRSTKLEDSAMYFCASSWEDGNNEAFFGQGTRLTVV.

The V and J genes are TRBV7-9 and TRBJ2-7; TRBD1 or TRBD2 may be the D gene (6 bases each). Trimming removed 5 bases at V and 5 bases at J, with 16 bases between. CDR1 and CDR2 from the germline V gene are SEHNR and FQNEAQ (reference sequence). The CDR3 runs 14 residues. Here the CDR3 reads CASSHRRRGDEQYF. The CDR3 coding sequence is TGTGCCAGCAGCCACCGAAGAAGGGGGGACGAGCAGTACTTC.